This entry lists 9 T cell receptor beta chains sequenced from one sample in a study of blood T cell repertoires in COVID-19. Using immunoSEQ multiplex PCR, the repertoire was profiled, and TCRdb retains in-frame clones only, with some absent. Of about 62,000 clones listed, around 87% are singletons. The specimen was peripheral blood. The receptors come from a woman aged 55-75 years with COVID-19, enrolled during active disease.

This clone was observed a single time. The chain uses TRBV5-1 and TRBJ1-4, with D unresolved. The length of the CDR3 is 14 residues. CDR1 is SGHRS, CDR2 YFSETQ, per germline. Trimming cost V 4 bases and J 0 bases, with 7 bases left between them. The CDR3 region is CASSLGTTNEKLFF. CDR3 DNA: TGCGCCAGCAGCCTCGGTACAACTAATGAAAAACTGTTTTTT.

V gene TRBV7-9 combines with J gene TRBJ1-6, with TRBD1 matching 7 bases. CDR1 SEHNR and CDR2 FQNEAQ come from the germline V gene (reference sequence). The length of the CDR3 is 14 residues. The trim removed 3 bases at V and 8 bases at J, leaving 4 bases unmatched. DNA for the CDR3: TGTGCCAGCAGCTTGACAGGGTGGGATTCACCCCTCCACTTT. Translation gives CASSLTGWDSPLHF.

This clone was observed a few times. The chain recombines TRBV3-1 (or the pseudogene TRBV3-2) with TRBJ1-4; D is possibly TRBD1 (6 bases). Trimming removed 2 bases from V and 2 bases from J, with 9 bases in between. The V gene's germline CDR1 is LGHDT and CDR2 YNNKEL (reference sequence). This CDR3 contains 15 residues. The CDR3 loop is CASSQTGNTNEKLFF. The DNA of the CDR3 is TGTGCCAGCAGCCAAACAGGGAATACTAATGAAAAACTGTTTTTT.

V usage is TRBV19 and J usage is TRBJ2-3; 9 positions agree with TRBD1. Trimming took 6 bases from V and 3 from J; bases not matched to a gene: 7. The CDR3 is made up of 15 amino acids. Germline CDR1 and CDR2: LNHDA and SQIVND (reference sequence). CDR3 loop: CASRRDRVDTDTQYF. CDR3 nucleotide sequence: TGTGCCAGTAGACGGGACAGGGTGGATACAGATACGCAGTATTTT.

The V and J genes are TRBV3-1 (or the pseudogene TRBV3-2) and TRBJ1-2, with D maybe TRBD1 (6 bases). V lost 5 bases and J lost 0, with 10 bases in between. CDR1 is LGHDT, CDR2 YNNKEL, per germline (reference sequence). The CDR3 extends over 14 amino acids. The CDR3 DNA is TGTGCCAGCAGCAGAGGGGGTTCTAACTATGGCTACACCTTC. Translation gives CASSRGGSNYGYTF.

The J gene is TRBJ1-3, the V gene TRBV4-3; 9 bases are shared with TRBD1. The V segment lost 2 bases and the J segment 8 bases; nucleotides outside the gene matches: 4. This CDR3 region has 14 residues. Germline CDR1 is LGHNA and CDR2 is YSLEER. The CDR3 protein is CASSQYRGQDTIYF. CDR3 in DNA: TGCGCCAGCAGCCAATACAGGGGGCAGGACACCATATATTTT.

The rearrangement joins TRBV28 to TRBJ1-1; D gene unclear. In germline, CDR1 is MDHEN, CDR2 SYDVKM. This CDR3 has 14 amino acids. V was trimmed by 5 bases and J by 4 bases, leaving 14 bases between them. The CDR3 DNA is TGTGCCAGCAGTCCCCCTCGGGCGGGCACTGAAGCTTTCTTT. Its protein is CASSPPRAGTEAFF.

The chain uses TRBV30 and TRBJ2-7, with D possibly being TRBD2 (8 bases). The CDR3 is 14 residues long. CDR1 GTSNPN and CDR2 SVGIG come from the germline V gene (reference sequence). V was shortened by 3 bases and J by 5 bases, with 17 bases between the two germline ends. In DNA form, the CDR3 reads TGTGCCTGGAGGAGGGGGCTAGCGGGCCACGAGCAGTACTTC. Translation: CAWRRGLAGHEQYF.

The gene calls are TRBV10-3 and TRBJ2-7, with 11 nucleotides matching TRBD1. V lost 2 bases and J lost 3; bases outside the gene matches: 6. The CDR3 covers 16 residues. The germline gives CDR1 ENHRY, CDR2 SYGVKD. This CDR3 reads CAISEPRGTGGYEQYF. Written as DNA, the CDR3 is TGTGCCATCAGTGAGCCCCGGGGGACAGGGGGCTACGAGCAGTACTTC.